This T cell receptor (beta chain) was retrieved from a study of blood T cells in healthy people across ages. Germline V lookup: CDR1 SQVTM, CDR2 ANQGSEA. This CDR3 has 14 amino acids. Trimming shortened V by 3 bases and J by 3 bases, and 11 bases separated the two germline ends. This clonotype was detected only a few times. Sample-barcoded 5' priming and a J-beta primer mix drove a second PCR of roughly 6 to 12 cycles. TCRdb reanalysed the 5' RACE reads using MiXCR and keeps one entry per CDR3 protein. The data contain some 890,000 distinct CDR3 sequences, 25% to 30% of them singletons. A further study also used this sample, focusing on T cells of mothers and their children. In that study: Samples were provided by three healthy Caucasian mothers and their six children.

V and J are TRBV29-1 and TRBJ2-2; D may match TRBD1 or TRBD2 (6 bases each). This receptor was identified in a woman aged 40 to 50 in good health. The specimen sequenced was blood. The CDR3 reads CSVERDTHTGELFF. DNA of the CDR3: TGCAGCGTTGAGCGGGACACCCACACCGGGGAGCTGTTTTTT.